A single sample gave rise to the 4 T cell receptor beta chains below, sequenced in a study of regulatory T cells in long-lasting Graves disease (dated by TCRdb to the early 2020s). Library preparation employed multiplex PCR. Sequencer: Illumina HiSeq 4000. CDR3 regions were amplified by Arm-PCR with iRepertoire HTBI primers to construct TCR beta libraries. Using fastp at Q25 and MiXCR, TCRdb reprocessed the public reads and kept productive beta chains. Entries that share a CDR3 protein sequence are merged under the most common genes and DNA. Counted in this sample were roughly 350,000 distinct CDR3 sequences; approximately 15% of them appeared once. In total, the top ten clones hold about 27% of the sample. The sample's time point, from its label and the paper: newly diagnosed GD, antithyroid drugs for less than 3 months. For both TCR sequencing and RNA sequencing, RNA was extracted from PBMCs using TRIzol.

In addition, the sample was reused for a study of T cells in Graves' hyperthyroidism and ophthalmopathy.

Sample: peripheral blood mononuclear cells (PBMCs), taken at new diagnosis, from a patient treated with antithyroid drugs. These receptors were obtained from a man between 35 and 55 years old with Graves disease. Donor details come from another sample of the same person, matched by shared clones.

The chain has TRBV4-1 and TRBJ2-1; 8 bases are a match to TRBD1. The CDR3 has 15 residues. Germline V gene sequence: CDR1 MGHRA, CDR2 YSYEKL. J gave up 7 bases and V 4 bases, and 9 bases lay outside the gene matches. This CDR3 is CASSPGGNRGNEQFF. The CDR3, as DNA: TGCGCCAGCAGCCCTGGGGGAAACAGGGGGAATGAGCAGTTCTTC.

At least ten counts were recorded for this clonotype. The CDR3 sequence is CASSQDLLAGARQETQYF. The CDR3 DNA reads TGTGCCAGCAGCCAAGATTTACTAGCGGGGGCCCGACAAGAGACCCAGTACTTC. The chain carries TRBV4-2 and TRBJ2-5, with TRBD2 matching over 11 bases. Germline CDR1 is LGHNA and CDR2 is YNFKEQ. The CDR3 contains 18 residues. V lost 0 bases, J lost 2 bases, and 8 bases stayed unmatched.

As for this clonotype: With a far larger clone one base away, a read error is the likely cause. The chain uses TRBV10-2 and TRBJ2-4; TRBD2 matches 9 bases. V was clipped by 3 bases and J by 13 bases; unmatched bases: 13. This CDR3 is built from 15 residues. In germline, CDR1 is WSHSY, CDR2 SAAADI. This chain's CDR3 is CASSDGGGAVDEQYF. CDR3 in DNA: TGCGCCAGCAGTGATGGCGGGGGGGCAGTAGATGAGCAGTACTTC.

This clonotype occurred many times. The rearrangement uses TRBV28 and TRBJ2-7, with a tentative D call TRBD2 (5 bases). Germline V CDR1 and CDR2: MDHEN, SYDVKM. The CDR3 is 16 amino acids. Between the trimmed V and J ends, which lost 6 bases and 3 bases, there was a span of 21 bases. The CDR3 region has the DNA TGTGCCAGCAGAGTTAGGGTTGGACGGGGAGACTACGAGCAGTACTTC. This encodes CASRVRVGRGDYEQYF.